Shown below are 30 T cell receptor beta chains from a single sample sequenced in a study of OX40 agonist ivuxolimab in advanced cancers. Libraries were built with the immunoSEQ multiplex PCR assay. In TCRdb, the immuneACCESS table is reduced to in-frame sequences with V and J assigned. These tables do not hold every clone; where another copy was compared, an unresolved V gene accounts for under half, and the others remain unexplained. The sample includes around 68,000 clones, with roughly 81% observed a single time. Roughly a sixth of the sample belongs to the ten largest clones. Sequencing used CD4+ or CD8+ T cells sorted from blood, obtained in a trial of the OX40 agonist ivuxolimab. The receptors originated from an adult with an advanced solid tumor such as melanoma, head and neck, liver or kidney cancer.

This clone was counted once. The chain is built from TRBV5-1 and TRBJ1-2; TRBD1 might be the D (5 bases). CDR3 length: 14 amino acids. Germline-derived CDR1 and CDR2 are SGHRS and YFSETQ. Trimming removed 0 bases from V and 2 bases from J, with 8 bases in between. For the CDR3, the DNA is TGCGCCAGCAGCTTGGGACAGCTGAACTATGGCTACACCTTC. Amino acids: CASSLGQLNYGYTF.

The V and J genes are TRBV5-1 and TRBJ2-5; D gene uncertain. The germline V gene has CDR1 SGHRS and CDR2 YFSETQ. The V gene lost 0 bases and the J gene lost 4 bases, with 16 bases spanning the gap. The CDR3 loop spans 16 amino acids. CDR3 in amino acids: CASSLGALGAGETQYF. CDR3 coding DNA: TGCGCCAGCAGCTTGGGGGCATTAGGCGCAGGAGAGACCCAGTACTTC.

This clone occurred once. The J gene is TRBJ1-1, the V gene TRBV11-2; 8 bases agree with TRBD1. V was clipped by 0 bases and J by 6 bases; unmatched bases: 6. Per the germline V gene, CDR1 is SGHAT and CDR2 is FQNNGV. CDR3 length equals 15 residues. CDR3 DNA sequence: TGTGCCAGCAGCTTAGATCGGAACAGGGGGGCTGAAGCTTTCTTT. It codes for CASSLDRNRGAEAFF.

This chain joins TRBV9 and TRBJ1-4; D remains ambiguous. The V end was cut by 2 bases, the J end by 0 bases, with 11 bases between. The germline V gene encodes CDR1 SGDLS and CDR2 YYNGEE. The CDR3 length is 16 residues. CDR3 bases: TGTGCCAGCAGCGTGAACAGCAGAGCAACTAATGAAAAACTGTTTTTT. It yields the protein CASSVNSRATNEKLFF.

The V and J genes are TRBV7-6 and TRBJ2-3, with D perhaps matching TRBD2 (7 bases). The CDR3 is 16 residues long. V lost 7 bases to trimming and J lost 4 bases, with 21 bases between them. The V gene's germline CDR1 is SGHVS and CDR2 FNYEAQ. The CDR3 is CASTLRGGGIADTQYF. The CDR3 region has the DNA TGTGCCAGCACCCTAAGGGGAGGGGGGATCGCAGATACGCAGTATTTT.

V usage is TRBV11-3 and J usage is TRBJ2-1; 7 bases agree with TRBD2. Losses at the gene ends were 5 bases for V and 4 bases for J; bases not matched to a gene: 8. This CDR3 region has 15 residues. Germline V gene sequence: CDR1 SGHNT, CDR2 YENEEA. CDR3 sequence reads: CASSRETSSYNEQFF. As DNA, the CDR3 is TGTGCCAGCAGCCGCGAGACTAGCTCTTACAATGAGCAGTTCTTC.

This sequence joins TRBV18 and TRBJ2-3, with 9 positions matching TRBD1. The length of the CDR3 is 14 residues. V was clipped by 2 bases and J by 5 bases; unmatched bases: 2. CDR1 KGHSH and CDR2 LQKENI come from the germline V gene. CDR3 DNA sequence: TGTGCCAGCTCACCAACAGGGGGCAGAGATACGCAGTATTTT. This translates into CASSPTGGRDTQYF.

The chain couples TRBV14 to TRBJ2-1, with 10 bases fitting TRBD2. The CDR3 contains 16 residues. The germline V gene has CDR1 SGHDN and CDR2 FVKESK. The V segment lost 6 bases and the J segment 2 bases; nucleotides outside the gene matches: 7. The CDR3 sequence: CASSPLAGVPYNEQFF. CDR3 DNA sequence: TGTGCCAGCAGTCCTCTAGCGGGAGTTCCCTACAATGAGCAGTTCTTC.

V gene TRBV19 combines with J gene TRBJ1-1, with unresolved D. Germline V CDR1 and CDR2: LNHDA, SQIVND (reference sequence). V dropped 6 bases and J dropped 2 bases, with 10 bases sitting between them. This CDR3 spans 13 amino acids. CDR3 amino acids: CASRTTSNTEAFF. The CDR3, as DNA: TGTGCCAGTAGGACAACGAGTAACACTGAAGCTTTCTTT. The full variable domain, completed using reference TRBV19 and TRBJ1-1, is DGGITQSPKYLFRKEGQNVTLSCEQNLNHDAMYWYRQDPGQGLRLIYYSQIVNDFQKGDIAEGYSVSREKKESFPLTVTSAQKNPTAFYLCASRTTSNTEAFFGQGTRLTVV.

This chain uses TRBV7-9 with TRBJ2-2; unclear D gene. Per germline, CDR1 SEHNR and CDR2 FQNEAQ (reference sequence). V was trimmed by 5 bases and J by 6 bases, leaving 10 bases between them. The CDR3 is made up of 13 amino acids. This CDR3 is CASSTPEAGELFF. DNA of the CDR3: TGTGCCAGCAGCACCCCTGAGGCCGGGGAGCTGTTTTTT.

The chain carries TRBV25-1 and TRBJ1-6, with TRBD1 matching over 9 bases. The CDR3 spans 15 residues. Germline loops: CDR1 MGHDK, CDR2 SYGVNS. Germline trimming cut 6 bases from V and 9 bases from J; bases unmatched to any gene: 9. The CDR3 DNA is TGTGCCAGCAGCCCCCGGGACAGGGATGCTTCACCCCTCCACTTT. It yields the protein CASSPRDRDASPLHF.

The rearrangement joins TRBV7-6 to TRBJ1-2, with D possibly matching TRBD1 (6 bases). Looked up from germline, CDR1 is SGHVS and CDR2 is FNYEAQ. CDR3 length: 12 residues. Trimming shortened V by 5 bases and J by 8 bases, and 12 bases separated the two germline ends. The CDR3 here is CASSPTGLGYTF. Here the CDR3 DNA reads TGTGCCAGCAGCCCTACAGGGTTGGGCTACACCTTC.

The chain carries TRBV2 and TRBJ2-7; 7 nucleotides line up with TRBD1. V shed 5 bases, J shed 0 bases, and the junction held 10 bases outside the gene matches. Germline V gives CDR1 SNHLY, CDR2 FYNNEI. CDR3 size: 16 residues. This CDR3 reads CASSPPDRVSSYEQYF. In DNA form, the CDR3 reads TGTGCCAGCAGTCCCCCAGACAGGGTGAGCTCCTACGAGCAGTACTTC.

The chain joins TRBV6-1 to TRBJ1-1, with 7 bases aligning to TRBD1. The CDR3 runs to 11 residues. Losses at the gene ends were 6 bases for V and 6 bases for J; bases not matched to a gene: 1. The germline gives CDR1 MNHNS, CDR2 SASEGT. The CDR3 DNA reads TGTGCCAGCAGCCAGGGGGCTGAAGCTTTCTTT. Translation: CASSQGAEAFF.

The J gene is TRBJ2-5, the V gene TRBV10-3, with D perhaps given as TRBD1 or TRBD2 (7 bases each). Germline V gene lookup returns CDR1 ENHRY and CDR2 SYGVKD. CDR3 length: 15 amino acids. The ends were cut back, 2 bases at V and 5 bases at J, with 15 bases in the middle. CDR3 bases: TGTGCCATCAGTGAGGGCAGGGGGGGCTCGGAGACCCAGTACTTC. Translation gives CAISEGRGGSETQYF.

The V gene is TRBV5-6, the J gene TRBJ2-5; possibly TRBD1 for D (6 bases). The CDR3 covers 14 residues. Trimming shortened V by 2 bases and J by 0 bases, and 8 bases separated the two germline ends. Germline assignment: CDR1 SGHDT and CDR2 YYEEEE. The CDR3: CASSFRQDQETQYF. The CDR3 DNA follows: TGTGCCAGCAGCTTTCGACAGGACCAAGAGACCCAGTACTTC.

This clone has a single count. This chain links TRBV5-6 with TRBJ2-7, with D unclear. This CDR3 is 12 amino acids long. CDR1 and CDR2 from the germline V gene are SGHDT and YYEEEE. The V end lost 5 bases, the J end lost 2 bases, and 8 bases lay between the germline ends. CDR3 nucleotide sequence: TGTGCCAGCAGGAGACAAACCTACGAGCAGTACTTC. This codes for CASRRQTYEQYF.

CDR3 amino acids: CASSDGTSGRVSTDTQYF. CDR3 bases: TGTGCCAGCAGTGACGGGACTAGCGGGAGGGTGAGCACAGATACGCAGTATTTT. V usage is TRBV2 and J usage is TRBJ2-3; 16 positions match TRBD2. CDR1 is SNHLY and CDR2 is FYNNEI in the germline V gene. Trimming at V came to 3 bases and at J to 0 bases, leaving 3 bases not matched to a gene. The CDR3 is made up of 18 amino acids.

This CDR3 reads CASSLVGQGARSLQETQYF. The DNA of the CDR3 is TGTGCCAGCAGTTTAGTAGGACAGGGTGCAAGATCACTCCAAGAGACCCAGTACTTC. V and J are TRBV27 and TRBJ2-5; 8 bases agree with TRBD1. This CDR3 has 19 amino acids. The V segment lost 2 bases and the J segment 1 base; nucleotides outside the gene matches: 15. Germline CDR1 and CDR2: MNHEY and SMNVEV (reference sequence).

This rearrangement joins TRBV18 to TRBJ1-4; D gene unclear. CDR3 length: 15 amino acids. The ends were cut back, 1 base at V and 5 bases at J, with 11 bases in the middle. The germline V gene has CDR1 KGHSH and CDR2 LQKENI. The CDR3 coding sequence is TGTGCCAGCTCACCACTTCCCACGAGGAATGAAAAACTGTTTTTT. It translates to CASSPLPTRNEKLFF. The full variable domain, rest sourced from reference TRBV18 and TRBJ1-4, is NAGVMQNPRHLVRRRGQEARLRCSPMKGHSHVYWYRQLPEEGLKFMVYLQKENIIDESGMPKERFSAEFPKEGPSILRIQQVVRGDSAAYFCASSPLPTRNEKLFFGSGTQLSVL.

The chain joins TRBV9 to TRBJ2-1, with 8 positions matching TRBD2. The CDR3 loop spans 14 amino acids. Unmatched junction bases numbered 1, after V lost 4 bases and J lost 1 base. Germline loops: CDR1 SGDLS, CDR2 YYNGEE. The CDR3 loop reads CASSLAGSYNEQFF. The CDR3 region has the DNA TGTGCCAGCAGCTTAGCGGGATCCTACAATGAGCAGTTCTTC.

The chain couples TRBV7-2 to TRBJ2-7; 8 nucleotides line up with TRBD1. Germline lookup yields CDR1 SGHTA and CDR2 FQGNSA. CDR3 length: 14 amino acids. V trimming: 5 bases; J trimming: 7 bases; junction bases outside the gene matches: 10. Here the CDR3 reads CASSPGTGLREQYF. The CDR3 DNA follows: TGTGCCAGCAGCCCTGGGACAGGTTTGAGGGAGCAGTACTTC.

The chain combines TRBV4-2 with TRBJ1-4, with 7 bases that match TRBD1. V was pared by 5 bases and J by 6 bases, with 12 bases of the junction left unmatched. This CDR3 is 16 amino acids long. Germline assignment: CDR1 LGHNA and CDR2 YNFKEQ. CDR3 loop: CASSLSPRQGDEKLFF. DNA of the CDR3: TGTGCCAGCAGCTTAAGTCCGAGACAGGGAGATGAAAAACTGTTTTTT.

V gene TRBV7-9 combines with J gene TRBJ1-1; 9 bases map to TRBD1. The germline CDR1 and CDR2 sequences are SEHNR and FQNEAQ (reference sequence). Trimming took 2 bases from V and 1 from J; bases not matched to a gene: 2. The length of the CDR3 is 15 residues. The CDR3 coding sequence is TGTGCCAGCAGCTTATCGGGACAGGGGAACACTGAAGCTTTCTTT. Its translation is CASSLSGQGNTEAFF.

This chain's CDR3 is CASSLAYRANTEAFF. Written as DNA, the CDR3 is TGTGCCAGCTCACTGGCGTACAGGGCGAACACTGAAGCTTTCTTT. The rearrangement uses TRBV18 and TRBJ1-1; tentative D call: TRBD1 (6 bases). CDR1 is KGHSH and CDR2 is LQKENI in the germline V gene. Deletions cut 4 bases from V and 1 base from J, with 13 bases between. The CDR3 extends over 15 amino acids.

V is TRBV29-1 and J is TRBJ2-5; D may correspond to TRBD1 or TRBD2 (5 bases each). The CDR3 runs to 10 residues. Germline V gives CDR1 SQVTM, CDR2 ANQGSEA. V was cut by 6 bases and J by 6 bases, with 8 bases left in between. CDR3 sequence: CSVGEQTQYF. The CDR3 DNA is TGCAGCGTAGGGGAGCAGACCCAGTACTTC.

This rearrangement joins TRBV7-6 to TRBJ2-3; 7 bases match TRBD2. The V and J ends lost 7 bases and 6 bases, in that order; junction bases with no gene match: 1. Germline V gene sequence: CDR1 SGHVS, CDR2 FNYEAQ. The CDR3 extends over 11 amino acids. CDR3: CASTGGDTQYF. The CDR3 region has the DNA TGTGCCAGCACCGGGGGGGATACGCAGTATTTT.

V gene TRBV7-9 combines with J gene TRBJ1-4; TRBD1 agrees at 7 bases. This CDR3 has 15 amino acids. Germline assignment: CDR1 SEHNR and CDR2 FQNEAQ (reference sequence). The V gene end was trimmed by 2 bases and the J gene end by 7 bases; junction bases not matched to a gene: 7. CDR3 in DNA: TGTGCCAGCAGCTTAATGTCAGGGGGGGCTGAAAAACTGTTTTTT. Its translation is CASSLMSGGAEKLFF.

CDR3 residues: CASSLRVRGTGNYEQYF. In DNA form, the CDR3 reads TGTGCCAGCAGCTTAAGGGTGCGGGGGACAGGGAACTACGAGCAGTACTTC. This chain connects TRBV11-2 to TRBJ2-7; 9 nucleotides agree with TRBD1. This CDR3 spans 17 amino acids. Trimming at V came to 2 bases and at J to 3 bases, leaving 11 bases not matched to a gene. Germline V gene data show CDR1 as SGHAT and CDR2 as FQNNGV.

The chain uses TRBV7-6 and TRBJ1-1, with D possibly matching TRBD1 (6 bases). The germline CDR1 and CDR2 sequences are SGHVS and FNYEAQ. Trimming removed 5 bases from V and 4 bases from J, with 14 bases in between. This CDR3 has 14 residues. This CDR3 is CASSAGAEGTEAFF. The CDR3, as DNA: TGTGCCAGCAGCGCAGGGGCTGAGGGCACTGAAGCTTTCTTT.